This record covers a single T cell receptor beta chain. In the authors' methods: Junction-only sequences without quality scores came from ImmunoSEQ, so filtering differed. The table came from immunoSEQ multiplex PCR; TCRdb's copy has only in-frame clones and leaves some out. V and J calls and clone size are as listed in that table; D and trimming were resolved from the DNA. The sample includes millions of clones, 90% to 95% seen only once; the top ten take 0.1% to 0.15%. The record originates from a study of shared clonotypes between healthy human individuals. Germline CDR1 and CDR2: SGHTA and FQGNSA. V shed 1 base and J shed 0 bases, with 15 bases lying between them. The CDR3 totals 17 residues.

The TCR sequence derives from a young man in good health. The chain is built from TRBV7-2 and TRBJ1-2; D uncertain. The sequencing sample was made of naive CD4+ T cells sorted from blood. Subset noted: CD45RA+ positively selected. The CDR3: CASSLEILRVPNYGYTF. CDR3 bases: TGTGCCAGCAGCTTAGAGATTTTGAGGGTCCCTAACTATGGCTACACCTTC.